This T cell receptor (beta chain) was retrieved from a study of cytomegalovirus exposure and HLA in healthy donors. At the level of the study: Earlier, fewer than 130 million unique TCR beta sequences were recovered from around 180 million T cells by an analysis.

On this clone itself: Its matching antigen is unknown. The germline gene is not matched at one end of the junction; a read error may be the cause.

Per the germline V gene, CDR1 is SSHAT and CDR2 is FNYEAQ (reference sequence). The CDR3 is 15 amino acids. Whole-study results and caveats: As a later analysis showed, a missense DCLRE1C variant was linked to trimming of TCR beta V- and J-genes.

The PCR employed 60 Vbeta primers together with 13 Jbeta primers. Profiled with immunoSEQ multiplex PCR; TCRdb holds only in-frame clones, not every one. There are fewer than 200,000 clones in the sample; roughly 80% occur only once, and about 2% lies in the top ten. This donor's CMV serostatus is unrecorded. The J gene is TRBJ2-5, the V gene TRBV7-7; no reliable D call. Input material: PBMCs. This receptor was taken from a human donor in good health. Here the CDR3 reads CASSLNGGVGETQYF. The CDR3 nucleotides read TGTGCTAGCAGCTTGAATGGCGGAGTTGGAGAGACCCAGTACTTC.